This note documents a single T cell receptor (beta chain) sequence. The table came from immunoSEQ multiplex PCR; TCRdb's copy has only in-frame clones and leaves some out. The sample comprises approximately 2.5 million clones, roughly nine tenths of which are singletons, and around 0.15% rests with the top ten. The data belong to a study of shared clonotypes between healthy human individuals. Trimming took 1 base from V and 5 from J, leaving 12 bases between them. The CDR3 loop spans 14 amino acids. Germline CDR1 is SGHTA and CDR2 is FQGNSA. The specimen was naive CD4+ T cells sorted from blood. Subset indicated: CD45RA+ positively selected. V gene TRBV7-2 combines with J gene TRBJ2-7; TRBD2 is a possible D gene (5 bases). The TCR comes from a man between 18 and 35 years old in good health. The DNA of the CDR3 is TGTGCCAGCAGCTTAGGTGGCGGGCGCGACGAGCAGTACTTC. As protein: CASSLGGGRDEQYF.